A selection of T cell receptor beta chains follows, all from one sample in a study of siplizumab effects on memory and regulatory T cells. Clones were read by immunoSEQ multiplex PCR, and TCRdb kept only the in-frame ones, dropping some. This sample has 50,000 to 75,000 clones; around 80% occur once, and the top ten carry roughly 0.4%. The sequencing sample was made of memory CD4+ T cells sorted from blood. The receptors stem from a human donor in good health. Each CDR3 is given with its conserved first and last residue. Fields, in order: D gene, V gene, clone size, J gene, CDR3 DNA, CDR3 protein. A D gene is named only where the DNA matches it firmly. Clone size appears in some rows only: once, few, many, or a class for an expanded clone.

d_call: NA; v_call: TRBV30; clone_size: NA; j_call: TRBJ1-1; cdr3_nt: TGTGCCTGGAGTGCCTCCGGGAACACTGAAGCTTTCTTT; cdr3_aa: CAWSASGNTEAFF
d_call: NA; v_call: TRBV19; clone_size: NA; j_call: TRBJ1-6; cdr3_nt: TGTGCCAGTAGTATCGCTGGATCCGGCGGCTATAATTCACCCCTCCACTTT; cdr3_aa: CASSIAGSGGYNSPLHF
d_call: NA; v_call: TRBV7-9; clone_size: NA; j_call: TRBJ2-2; cdr3_nt: TGTGCCAGCAGCTTACCCAGGGACTCCGGGGAGCTGTTTTTT; cdr3_aa: CASSLPRDSGELFF
d_call: NA; v_call: TRBV10-3; clone_size: NA; j_call: TRBJ1-3; cdr3_nt: TGTGCCATCAGTGAGTCCGGGGACCGGCGACCGCGGTCAATATATTTT; cdr3_aa: CAISESGDRRPRSIYF
d_call: NA; v_call: TRBV6-5; clone_size: NA; j_call: TRBJ1-2; cdr3_nt: TGTGCCAGCAGTGTGTCCGGGGGAGGCTACACCTTC; cdr3_aa: CASSVSGGGYTF
d_call: NA; v_call: TRBV29-1; clone_size: NA; j_call: TRBJ2-7; cdr3_nt: TGCAGCGTTGAGTACCCCAGGAACGAGCAGTACTTC; cdr3_aa: CSVEYPRNEQYF
d_call: NA; v_call: TRBV25-1; clone_size: NA; j_call: TRBJ1-3; cdr3_nt: TGTGCCAGCAGTGAATCTTCCAGGGGCTCTGGAAACACCATATATTTT; cdr3_aa: CASSESSRGSGNTIYF
d_call: NA; v_call: TRBV10-3; clone_size: few; j_call: TRBJ1-1; cdr3_nt: TGTGCCATCGCGGCCGGTTATGACACTGAAGCTTTCTTT; cdr3_aa: CAIAAGYDTEAFF
d_call: NA; v_call: TRBV5-1; clone_size: NA; j_call: TRBJ1-1; cdr3_nt: TGCGCCAGCAGCTTGGCCGGGGGGAACACTGAAGCTTTCTTT; cdr3_aa: CASSLAGGNTEAFF
d_call: TRBD1; v_call: TRBV6-1; clone_size: NA; j_call: TRBJ1-6; cdr3_nt: TGTGCCAGCAGTGAAGCGTGGGGACAGGCTATCCTCCACTTT; cdr3_aa: CASSEAWGQAILHF
d_call: TRBD1; v_call: TRBV7-2; clone_size: NA; j_call: TRBJ2-5; cdr3_nt: TGTGCCAGCAGCCCCGGGACAGCCTTAGGGACCCAGTACTTC; cdr3_aa: CASSPGTALGTQYF
d_call: TRBD1; v_call: TRBV18; clone_size: NA; j_call: TRBJ2-2; cdr3_nt: TGTGCCAGCTCACCCCGACAGGGGTCGGACACCGGGGAGCTGTTTTTT; cdr3_aa: CASSPRQGSDTGELFF
d_call: TRBD1; v_call: TRBV5-4; clone_size: NA; j_call: TRBJ1-6; cdr3_nt: TGTGCCAGCAGCGACGACAGGGATTCACCCCTCCACTTT; cdr3_aa: CASSDDRDSPLHF
d_call: NA; v_call: TRBV4-1; clone_size: NA; j_call: TRBJ2-3; cdr3_nt: TGCGCCAGCAGCCCCCGCGGCGAGGGGCGTAGCACAGATACGCAGTATTTT; cdr3_aa: CASSPRGEGRSTDTQYF
d_call: NA; v_call: TRBV11-3; clone_size: NA; j_call: TRBJ2-6; cdr3_nt: TGTGCCAGCAGCTTAGATGGCGGACACCAAAGCTCTGGGGCCAACGTCCTGACTTTC; cdr3_aa: CASSLDGGHQSSGANVLTF
d_call: NA; v_call: TRBV29-1; clone_size: NA; j_call: TRBJ2-7; cdr3_nt: TGCAGCGTCTCGGAGTCCTACGAGCAGTACTTC; cdr3_aa: CSVSESYEQYF
d_call: TRBD2; v_call: TRBV4-3; clone_size: NA; j_call: TRBJ2-3; cdr3_nt: TGCGCCAGCAGACAGATCGGGGGGGATACGCAGTATTTT; cdr3_aa: CASRQIGGDTQYF
d_call: NA; v_call: TRBV7-3; clone_size: few; j_call: TRBJ1-1; cdr3_nt: TGTGCCAGCAGCTTAAGCTGGAACACTGAAGCTTTCTTT; cdr3_aa: CASSLSWNTEAFF
d_call: NA; v_call: TRBV6-6; clone_size: NA; j_call: TRBJ2-2; cdr3_nt: TGTGCCAGCAACAGGGACCCGAACACCGGGGAGCTGTTTTTT; cdr3_aa: CASNRDPNTGELFF
d_call: NA; v_call: TRBV5-1; clone_size: NA; j_call: TRBJ2-5; cdr3_nt: TGCGCCAGCAGCTTGGGGGAGGCAGAGACCCAGTACTTC; cdr3_aa: CASSLGEAETQYF
d_call: NA; v_call: TRBV27; clone_size: NA; j_call: TRBJ1-2; cdr3_nt: TGTGCCAGCAGTTCCCCAGGTCGCGGGGACTATGGCTACACCTTC; cdr3_aa: CASSSPGRGDYGYTF
d_call: NA; v_call: TRBV4-1; clone_size: NA; j_call: TRBJ1-1; cdr3_nt: TGCGCCAGCAGCCAAGATAGGGGTGTTGCTGAAGCTTTCTTT; cdr3_aa: CASSQDRGVAEAFF
d_call: NA; v_call: TRBV19; clone_size: NA; j_call: TRBJ2-1; cdr3_nt: TGTGCCAGCCGCTGGAAACAGGGAGATGACAATGAGCAGTTCTTC; cdr3_aa: CASRWKQGDDNEQFF
d_call: NA; v_call: TRBV19; clone_size: NA; j_call: TRBJ2-3; cdr3_nt: TGTGCCAGTAGTATAGGGGATACGCAGTATTTT; cdr3_aa: CASSIGDTQYF
d_call: TRBD1; v_call: TRBV5-1; clone_size: NA; j_call: TRBJ2-5; cdr3_nt: TGCGCCAGCCGCATAGACCCGGGACAGGGGATTGGGACCCAGTACTTC; cdr3_aa: CASRIDPGQGIGTQYF
d_call: NA; v_call: TRBV9; clone_size: few; j_call: TRBJ2-1; cdr3_nt: TGTGCCAGCAGCGTGAGGGGCGTGGATGAGCAGTTCTTC; cdr3_aa: CASSVRGVDEQFF
d_call: NA; v_call: TRBV5-4; clone_size: NA; j_call: TRBJ2-2; cdr3_nt: TGTGCCAGCAGCTTGGGAGGTTTTAACACCGGGGAGCTGTTTTTT; cdr3_aa: CASSLGGFNTGELFF
d_call: TRBD1; v_call: TRBV28; clone_size: NA; j_call: TRBJ1-1; cdr3_nt: TGTGCCAGCACCATGGGGGGACAGATGAACACTGAAGCTTTCTTT; cdr3_aa: CASTMGGQMNTEAFF
d_call: TRBD1; v_call: TRBV6-1; clone_size: NA; j_call: TRBJ2-5; cdr3_nt: TGTGCCAGCAGCGAAAGGGGACAGGGTAATGGAGAGACCCAGTACTTC; cdr3_aa: CASSERGQGNGETQYF
d_call: NA; v_call: TRBV4-1; clone_size: NA; j_call: TRBJ2-3; cdr3_nt: TGCGCCAGCAGCCAACCGACTAGTTCAGATACGCAGTATTTT; cdr3_aa: CASSQPTSSDTQYF
d_call: TRBD1; v_call: TRBV28; clone_size: once; j_call: TRBJ1-6; cdr3_nt: TGTGCCAGCAGCCTTATCGACAGGGATAATTCACCCCTCCACTTT; cdr3_aa: CASSLIDRDNSPLHF
d_call: NA; v_call: TRBV7-2; clone_size: NA; j_call: TRBJ2-7; cdr3_nt: TGTGCCAGCAGCTTAGCGTTGGGGGACCGGTACGAGCAGTACTTC; cdr3_aa: CASSLALGDRYEQYF
d_call: TRBD1; v_call: TRBV2; clone_size: few; j_call: TRBJ1-2; cdr3_nt: TGTGCCAGCACCGAAGACAGGGGTGGCTACACCTTC; cdr3_aa: CASTEDRGGYTF
d_call: NA; v_call: TRBV30; clone_size: NA; j_call: TRBJ2-3; cdr3_nt: TGTGCCTGGAGCCCAAACACAGATACGCAGTATTTT; cdr3_aa: CAWSPNTDTQYF
d_call: NA; v_call: TRBV7-2; clone_size: NA; j_call: TRBJ1-1; cdr3_nt: TGTGCCAGCAGCCTACTTAACAGGGACACTGAAGCTTTCTTT; cdr3_aa: CASSLLNRDTEAFF
d_call: NA; v_call: TRBV5-4; clone_size: few; j_call: TRBJ1-2; cdr3_nt: TGTGCCAGCAGCTTTGACACAAACTATGGCTACACCTTC; cdr3_aa: CASSFDTNYGYTF
d_call: TRBD1; v_call: TRBV10-3; clone_size: NA; j_call: TRBJ2-7; cdr3_nt: TGTACCATCAGTGAGAGGAGGACAGGGGCTTTCGTCGGAGAGCAGTACTTC; cdr3_aa: CTISERRTGAFVGEQYF
d_call: NA; v_call: TRBV10-1; clone_size: NA; j_call: TRBJ1-1; cdr3_nt: TGCGCCACCAGGGTGGCCACTGAAGCTTTCTTT; cdr3_aa: CATRVATEAFF
d_call: NA; v_call: TRBV19; clone_size: NA; j_call: TRBJ1-4; cdr3_nt: TGTGCCAGTAGTACTCAGTCTGAAAAACTGTTTTTT; cdr3_aa: CASSTQSEKLFF
d_call: NA; v_call: TRBV19; clone_size: NA; j_call: TRBJ1-3; cdr3_nt: TGTGCCAGTAGTTCCCCGGGATCAAGCTCTGGAAACACCATATATTTT; cdr3_aa: CASSSPGSSSGNTIYF
d_call: NA; v_call: TRBV28; clone_size: once; j_call: TRBJ2-4; cdr3_nt: TGTGCCAGCAGTTCTTCAGGGACGCATAAAAACATTCAGTACTTC; cdr3_aa: CASSSSGTHKNIQYF
d_call: TRBD1; v_call: TRBV18; clone_size: NA; j_call: TRBJ2-6; cdr3_nt: TGTGCCAGCTCACCCACCGCCGGGACAGGGTCTGGGGCCAACGTCCTGACTTTC; cdr3_aa: CASSPTAGTGSGANVLTF
d_call: NA; v_call: TRBV7-2; clone_size: NA; j_call: TRBJ1-4; cdr3_nt: TGTGCCAGCAGCCCAGTAGGCAGAATAAATGAAAAACTGTTTTTT; cdr3_aa: CASSPVGRINEKLFF
d_call: TRBD2; v_call: TRBV9; clone_size: NA; j_call: TRBJ2-5; cdr3_nt: TGTGCCAGCAGCGTAGTGGCGGGGGGGCGAGAGACCCAGTACTTC; cdr3_aa: CASSVVAGGRETQYF
d_call: NA; v_call: TRBV5-1; clone_size: NA; j_call: TRBJ2-1; cdr3_nt: TGCGCCAGCAGCTTGACTACAAATGAGCAGTTCTTC; cdr3_aa: CASSLTTNEQFF
d_call: TRBD2; v_call: TRBV2; clone_size: NA; j_call: TRBJ2-3; cdr3_nt: TGTGCCAGCAGTGAACGAGCGGGGGGACGCACAGATACGCAGTATTTT; cdr3_aa: CASSERAGGRTDTQYF
d_call: NA; v_call: TRBV6-5; clone_size: NA; j_call: TRBJ2-3; cdr3_nt: TGTGCCAGCAGACCCTCGGGAGATACGCAGTATTTT; cdr3_aa: CASRPSGDTQYF
d_call: NA; v_call: TRBV11-1; clone_size: once; j_call: TRBJ1-1; cdr3_nt: TGTGCCAGCAGACGGCAAGATGGCACTGAAGCTTTCTTT; cdr3_aa: CASRRQDGTEAFF
d_call: TRBD1; v_call: TRBV7-3; clone_size: once; j_call: TRBJ2-3; cdr3_nt: TGTGCCAGCAGCACGTTGGGACAGGGAACAGATACGCAGTATTTT; cdr3_aa: CASSTLGQGTDTQYF
d_call: TRBD1; v_call: TRBV6-6; clone_size: NA; j_call: TRBJ1-5; cdr3_nt: TGTGCCAGCACCAGGGGTCGGGACAGGGGGAATCAGCCCCAGCATTTT; cdr3_aa: CASTRGRDRGNQPQHF
d_call: NA; v_call: TRBV5-1; clone_size: NA; j_call: TRBJ1-6; cdr3_nt: TGCGCCAGCAGCGCCCGGGACACAAATTCACCCCTCCACTTT; cdr3_aa: CASSARDTNSPLHF
d_call: NA; v_call: TRBV19; clone_size: NA; j_call: TRBJ1-6; cdr3_nt: TGTGCCAGTAGTATCTCGACTAGTGCCAATTCACCCCTCCACTTT; cdr3_aa: CASSISTSANSPLHF
d_call: TRBD1; v_call: TRBV27; clone_size: NA; j_call: TRBJ1-6; cdr3_nt: TGTGCCATTCCAGGGACAGGGACCGTAATGGGTTCACCCCTCCACTTT; cdr3_aa: CAIPGTGTVMGSPLHF
d_call: NA; v_call: TRBV7-3; clone_size: few; j_call: TRBJ1-2; cdr3_nt: TGTGCCAGCAGCTTAACGGCCGTAAACTATGGCTACACCTTC; cdr3_aa: CASSLTAVNYGYTF
d_call: NA; v_call: TRBV9; clone_size: NA; j_call: TRBJ2-3; cdr3_nt: TGTGCCAGCAGCCCTCACACAGATACGCAGTATTTT; cdr3_aa: CASSPHTDTQYF
d_call: NA; v_call: TRBV9; clone_size: NA; j_call: TRBJ2-3; cdr3_nt: TGTGCCAGCAGCGGGGGGGCCTACCTAAGCACAGATACGCAGTATTTT; cdr3_aa: CASSGGAYLSTDTQYF
d_call: NA; v_call: TRBV5-4; clone_size: few; j_call: TRBJ2-1; cdr3_nt: TGTGCCAGCAGCCCGTCGGTGAATGAGCAGTTCTTC; cdr3_aa: CASSPSVNEQFF
d_call: NA; v_call: TRBV19; clone_size: NA; j_call: TRBJ2-7; cdr3_nt: TGTGCCAGTAGTCTCATCGGTGGGAACTACGAGCAGTACTTC; cdr3_aa: CASSLIGGNYEQYF
d_call: NA; v_call: TRBV9; clone_size: NA; j_call: TRBJ2-3; cdr3_nt: TGTGCCAGCAGCGTCGCGCCAACGGGAGATACGCAGTATTTT; cdr3_aa: CASSVAPTGDTQYF